This T cell receptor (beta chain) originates from a study of cytomegalovirus exposure and HLA in healthy donors. Whole-study findings and limits: The tendency of first-cohort TCR clusters to co-occur in the roughly 110 validation repertoires was identified by a subsequent analysis. Researchers catalogued roughly 150 TCR beta chains as cytomegalovirus-associated.

V shed 6 bases and J 0 bases; nucleotides not matched to a gene: 2. Germline CDR1 and CDR2: ENHRY and SYGVKD. The CDR3 extends over 15 amino acids. Some clones are missing from TCRdb's copy, which holds only in-frame ones; the method was immunoSEQ multiplex PCR. The sample holds about 240,000 clones; roughly 86% are singletons and the top ten take 1.2%. Turning to this clone: No antigen is known for it.

This clonotype was sampled from a woman younger than 45 in good health and CMV-seropositive. The sequenced material came from PBMCs. The chain joins TRBV10-3 to TRBJ2-2, with 9 bases lining up with TRBD1. CDR3 nucleotide sequence: TGTGCCATCAGCCGGGACAGGGCGAACACCGGGGAGCTGTTTTTT. This gives the protein CAISRDRANTGELFF.